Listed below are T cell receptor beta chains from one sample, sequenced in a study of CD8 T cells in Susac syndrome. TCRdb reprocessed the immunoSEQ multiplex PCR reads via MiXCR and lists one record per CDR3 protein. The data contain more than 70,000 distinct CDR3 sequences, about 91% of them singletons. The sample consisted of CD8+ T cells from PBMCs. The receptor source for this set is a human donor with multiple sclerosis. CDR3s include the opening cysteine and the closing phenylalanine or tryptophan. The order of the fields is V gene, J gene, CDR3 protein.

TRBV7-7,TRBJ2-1,CASSLANGNEQFF
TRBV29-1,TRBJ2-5,CSVECLEESFHHDETQYF
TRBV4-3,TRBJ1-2,CASSPRDIGRRGYTF
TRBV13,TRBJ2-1,CASSFGRPGNEQFF
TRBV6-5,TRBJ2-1,CASSSSGSGEQFF
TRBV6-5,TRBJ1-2,CASSYGVTGVGGGYGYTF
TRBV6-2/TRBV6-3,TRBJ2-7,CASSYSVLGWPQEEQYF
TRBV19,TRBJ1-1,CASSIAGGKTEAFF
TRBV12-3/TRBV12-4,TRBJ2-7,CASSLGTVYEQYF
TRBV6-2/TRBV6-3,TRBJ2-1,CAGQLAGGGNEQFF
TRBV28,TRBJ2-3,CASSFTGGFADTQYF
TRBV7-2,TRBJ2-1,CASSSSGRRNEQFF
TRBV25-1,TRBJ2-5,CASSDSAPRRGGVETQYF
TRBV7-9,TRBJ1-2,CASSLLPGAESGYTF